Described below is a single TCR beta chain sequence and its context. The junction differs from germline at one of its ends, possibly a read error. The same CDR3 also results from other DNA sequences found in this sample. The sample originates from a study of T cells in women clearing cervical HPV infection. Study-level information: Case blood was drawn a median about 150 days after lesion detection. HLA type stays a possible confounder, typing being limited.

The data were produced by immunoSEQ multiplex PCR, yet TCRdb's version contains in-frame clones alone and is incomplete. Across 30,000 to 35,000 clones, the top ten clones capture around 19% of the sample. Each participant carried one incident cervical HPV16 infection only. HPV was found by MY09/MY11 PCR and dot-blot genotyping. This sequence originates from a woman between 18 and 70 years old with a cervical HPV16 infection that either progressed to CIN3+ or cleared (not recorded which). Sequencing input: blood buffy coat.

The sequenced CDR3 bases are TGTGCCAGTAGCCCTTCAGGTGGAAACACA. Translated: CASSPSGGNT. The entire CDR3 reads CASSPSGGNTIYF. V usage is TRBV19 and J usage is TRBJ1-3; D remains ambiguous. Read coverage stops 3 residues before the CDR3 terminus; the germline J gene supplies the remainder. The CDR3 length is 13 residues. The V gene's germline CDR1 is LNHDA and CDR2 SQIVND (reference sequence). The whole variable domain, remainder taken from reference TRBV19 and TRBJ1-3, is DGGITQSPKYLFRKEGQNVTLSCEQNLNHDAMYWYRQDPGQGLRLIYYSQIVNDFQKGDIAEGYSVSREKKESFPLTVTSAQKNPTAFYLCASSPSGGNTIYFGEGSWLTVV.